The clone carrying this TCR beta chain has at least ten counts. Its antigen is currently unknown. CDR1 and CDR2 from the germline V gene are MDHEN and SYDVKM. The CDR3 has 15 residues. Trimming left V 5 bases short and J 3 bases short, with 14 bases between. This sample was taken from a study of identical twins. The study's findings and limits: Memory repertoires showed no such pattern, whereas abundant cord blood beta clonotypes carried fewer insertions. The authors drew conclusions from cross-sectional statistical analysis rather than following the same donors.

Through template switching, a universal primer site was introduced, and the cDNA contained unique molecular identifiers. TCRdb processed the 5' RACE reads anew with MiXCR; each CDR3 protein has one entry. The table records some 1,600,000 distinct CDR3 sequences, less than 35% of them present only once. This clonotype was obtained from a newborn girl in good health. The sequencing sample was made of cord blood. V usage is TRBV28 and J usage is TRBJ2-1; D gene ambiguous. CDR3 loop: CASSHETGLYNEQFF. The DNA for the CDR3 is TGTGCCAGCAGTCACGAGACTGGGCTCTACAATGAGCAGTTCTTC.